This TCR beta chain emerged from a study of T cells after posttransplantation cyclophosphamide. Study-wide points: Recipient CMV seropositivity and CMV reactivation strongly tracked TRB clonality.

V lost 4 bases, J lost 5 bases, and 6 bases stayed unmatched. The germline CDR1 and CDR2 sequences are SGHTA and FQGNSA. There are 14 residues in the CDR3. Sequenced by immunoSEQ multiplex PCR; TCRdb stores in-frame clones only, minus some. Here the sample spans over 20,000 clones, around 85% being singletons. Control samples came 1 year after myeloablative marrow transplants with methotrexate plus calcineurin inhibitor. A word on this clone: Its antigen remains unknown.

The starting material was PBMCs, obtained 350 to 400 days after allogeneic stem cell transplant with calcineurin inhibitor and methotrexate. This receptor was obtained from a female patient younger than 45 who received an allogeneic stem cell transplant from an unrelated donor, was CMV-positive, and had acute and chronic GVHD. The T cells may come from the graft donor. The chain uses TRBV7-2 and TRBJ2-5; TRBD2 agrees at 8 bases. CDR3 loop: CASSSQAGEETQYF. CDR3 sequence (DNA): TGTGCCAGCAGCTCCCAAGCGGGAGAGGAGACCCAGTACTTC.